Shown below are 17 T cell receptor beta chains from a single sample sequenced in a study of technical replicates of blood from a few donors. Sequencing used immunoSEQ multiplex PCR; TCRdb keeps in-frame clones, though not all of them. Altogether around 78,000 clones are present, 94% being singletons, with the ten largest covering over 0.2%. What was sequenced was T cells isolated from PBMCs. The receptors come from a human donor in good health.

The chain joins TRBV29-1 to TRBJ1-1; unclear D gene. Trimming pared 8 bases from V and 4 bases from J, leaving 11 bases between. The CDR3 loop spans 11 amino acids. CDR1 is SQVTM, CDR2 ANQGSEA, per germline. The CDR3 region is CSSFRGTEAFF. CDR3 coding DNA: TGCAGCTCCTTCCGGGGCACTGAAGCTTTCTTT.

The chain links TRBV27 to TRBJ2-2; 7 bases align to TRBD2. The CDR3 loop spans 16 amino acids. V shed 4 bases and J 2 bases; nucleotides not matched to a gene: 7. CDR1 and CDR2 from the germline V gene are MNHEY and SMNVEV (reference sequence). The CDR3 region has the DNA TGTGCCAGCAGTTATGACAGCGGGACTAACACCGGGGAGCTGTTTTTT. Protein product: CASSYDSGTNTGELFF.

A note on this clone: The same CDR3 can be traced to other DNA sequences in this sample. This sequence joins TRBV29-1 and TRBJ1-1; the D gene is possibly TRBD1 (6 bases). Looked up from germline, CDR1 is SQVTM and CDR2 is ANQGSEA. The CDR3 sequence is 12 residues long. The V end lost 4 bases, the J end lost 1 base, and 7 bases lay between the germline ends. CDR3 DNA sequence: TGCAGCGTTGGACAGGCGAACACTGAAGCTTTCTTT. This translates into CSVGQANTEAFF.

The rearrangement joins TRBV28 to TRBJ2-1; the match to TRBD2 covers 9 bases. Per germline, CDR1 MDHEN and CDR2 SYDVKM. This CDR3 has 17 residues. With V trimmed by 2 bases and J by 3 bases, 8 bases remained unmatched. CDR3 in DNA: TGTGCCAGCAGTTTACTACTTAGCGGGAGCGGCTACAATGAGCAGTTCTTC. Translation: CASSLLLSGSGYNEQFF.

J is TRBJ2-7 and V is TRBV6-1; 11 bases align to TRBD2. The V gene's germline CDR1 is MNHNS and CDR2 SASEGT. The junction had 10 bases not matched to a gene; V was cut back by 8 bases and J by 4 bases. This CDR3 comprises 15 residues. Here the CDR3 DNA reads TGTGCCAGCGCCTGGACCGGGACTAGCGGATACGAGCAGTACTTC. Its protein is CASAWTGTSGYEQYF.

The rearrangement links TRBV5-1 to TRBJ2-5, with unresolved D. The V gene lost 0 bases and the J gene lost 7 bases, with 7 bases spanning the gap. The CDR3 totals 12 residues. Germline lookup yields CDR1 SGHRS and CDR2 YFSETQ. The chain's CDR3 is CASSLGSMTQYF. In DNA, the CDR3 is TGCGCCAGCAGCTTGGGCTCTATGACCCAGTACTTC.

J is TRBJ1-4 and V is TRBV7-9; tentative D call: TRBD1 (6 bases). Trimming shortened V by 6 bases and J by 8 bases, and 13 bases separated the two germline ends. Germline CDR1 SEHNR, CDR2 FQNEAQ (reference sequence). The CDR3 runs 13 residues. The CDR3 region is CASRGQGSEKLFF. The DNA of the CDR3 is TGTGCCAGCAGGGGACAAGGATCGGAAAAACTGTTTTTT.

V is TRBV18 and J is TRBJ2-7, with TRBD1 identical over 11 bases. Losses at the gene ends were 1 base for V and 2 bases for J; bases not matched to a gene: 1. This CDR3 contains 15 residues. Germline CDR1 and CDR2: KGHSH and LQKENI. The CDR3 here is CASSPQGQGAYEQYF. In nucleotides, the CDR3 is TGTGCCAGCTCACCACAGGGACAGGGGGCCTACGAGCAGTACTTC.

The genes are TRBV2 and TRBJ2-7; 7 positions agree with TRBD2. The CDR3 extends over 15 amino acids. J gave up 2 bases and V 11 bases, and 15 bases lay outside the gene matches. Germline CDR1 SNHLY, CDR2 FYNNEI. This CDR3 reads CASTEGLAVAYEQYF. The CDR3 DNA follows: TGTGCCTCCACCGAAGGGCTAGCGGTAGCCTACGAGCAGTACTTC. The full variable domain, with the rest looked up from reference TRBV2 and TRBJ2-7, is EPEVTQTPSHQVTQMGQEVILRCVPISNHLYFYWYRQILGQKVEFLVSFYNNEISEKSEIFDDQFSVERPDGSNFTLKIRSTKLEDSAMYFCASTEGLAVAYEQYFGPGTRLTVT.

This chain uses TRBV6-5 with TRBJ2-7; perhaps TRBD2 as D (6 bases). Germline V lookup: CDR1 MNHEY, CDR2 SVGAGI. V was pared by 9 bases and J by 1 base, with 16 bases between. The CDR3 runs 14 residues. The CDR3 is CARNLFSGSYEQYF. The CDR3 nucleotides are TGTGCCAGAAACCTATTTAGCGGTTCCTACGAGCAGTACTTC.

As to this clone: The sample carries other DNA sequences with the same CDR3. V gene TRBV9 combines with J gene TRBJ2-7; the D gene is possibly TRBD1 (6 bases). The CDR3 loop spans 14 amino acids. From germline, CDR1 is SGDLS and CDR2 YYNGEE. V was clipped by 0 bases and J by 2 bases, with 9 bases between them. This chain's CDR3 is CASSVGGGTYEQYF. DNA for the CDR3: TGTGCCAGCAGCGTAGGAGGGGGAACCTACGAGCAGTACTTC.

The rearrangement links TRBV18 to TRBJ2-1; the D is unclear. In germline, CDR1 is KGHSH, CDR2 LQKENI. This CDR3 contains 13 residues. The V end lost 2 bases, the J end lost 4 bases, and 6 bases lay between the germline ends. CDR3 residues: CASSPYRYNEQFF. CDR3 sequence (DNA): TGTGCCAGCTCACCATACCGGTACAATGAGCAGTTCTTC.

The chain is built from TRBV14 and TRBJ2-5, with D possibly being TRBD2 (6 bases). This CDR3 spans 15 amino acids. Germline lookup yields CDR1 SGHDN and CDR2 FVKESK. Trimming removed 4 bases from V and 5 bases from J, with 17 bases in between. The CDR3: CASSRELASWETQYF. Here the CDR3 DNA reads TGTGCCAGCAGCCGAGAACTAGCTTCCTGGGAGACCCAGTACTTC. Filled out from reference TRBV14 and TRBJ2-5, the complete variable domain reads EAGVTQFPSHSVIEKGQTVTLRCDPISGHDNLYWYRRVMGKEIKFLLHFVKESKQDESGMPNNRFLAERTGGTYSTLKVQPAELEDSGVYFCASSRELASWETQYFGPGTRLLVL.

The chain links TRBV6-1 to TRBJ2-1; 9 positions match TRBD2. The J segment lost 9 bases and the V segment lost 2 bases, leaving 11 bases of the junction unmatched. Looked up from germline, CDR1 is MNHNS and CDR2 is SASEGT. This CDR3 is 16 amino acids long. The CDR3, as DNA: TGTGCCAGCAGTGAATCGTGGGAAGCGGGAGGTGGTGAGCAGTTCTTC. Its translation: CASSESWEAGGGEQFF.

The chain recombines TRBV27 with TRBJ2-7, with 9 positions matching TRBD2. Trimming at V came to 2 bases and at J to 4 bases, leaving 3 bases not matched to a gene. Germline V gene lookup returns CDR1 MNHEY and CDR2 SMNVEV (reference sequence). CDR3 size: 14 residues. The CDR3 loop is CASSLAGGRYEQYF. For the CDR3, the DNA is TGTGCCAGCAGTTTAGCGGGAGGGCGGTACGAGCAGTACTTC.

This rearrangement joins TRBV6-1 to TRBJ2-7; D gene ambiguous. Germline CDR1 and CDR2: MNHNS and SASEGT. This CDR3 comprises 15 residues. V lost 2 bases and J lost 1, with 12 bases in between. CDR3 coding DNA: TGTGCCAGCAGTGAAACAGCCTCGTCTTCCTACGAGCAGTACTTC. Its protein is CASSETASSSYEQYF.

The chain has TRBV5-8 and TRBJ2-5; D may be TRBD1 (5 bases). CDR1 is SGHTS, CDR2 YDEGEE, per germline. The germline V and J ends were trimmed by 4 bases and 3 bases, with 10 bases remaining between them. The CDR3 is 13 amino acids. The CDR3 reads CASSPRVKETQYF. CDR3 DNA: TGTGCCAGCAGCCCCAGGGTTAAAGAGACCCAGTACTTC. Full variable domain (remainder filled in from reference TRBV5-8 and TRBJ2-5): EAGVTQSPTHLIKTRGQQATLRCSPISGHTSVYWYQQALGLGLQFLLWYDEGEERNRGNFPPRFSGRQFPNYSSELNVNALELEDSALYLCASSPRVKETQYFGPGTRLLVL.